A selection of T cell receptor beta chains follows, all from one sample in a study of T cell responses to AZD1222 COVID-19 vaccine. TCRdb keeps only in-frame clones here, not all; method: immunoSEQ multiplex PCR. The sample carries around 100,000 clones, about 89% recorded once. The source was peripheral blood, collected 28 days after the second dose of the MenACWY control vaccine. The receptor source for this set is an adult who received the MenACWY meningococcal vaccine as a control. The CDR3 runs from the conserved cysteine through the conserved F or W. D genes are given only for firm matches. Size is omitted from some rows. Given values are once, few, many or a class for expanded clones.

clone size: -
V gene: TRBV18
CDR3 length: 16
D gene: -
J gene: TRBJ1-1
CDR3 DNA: TGTGCCAGCTCACCCCCCGAGACCGGGGCGAACACTGAAGCTTTCTTT
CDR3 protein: CASSPPETGANTEAFF

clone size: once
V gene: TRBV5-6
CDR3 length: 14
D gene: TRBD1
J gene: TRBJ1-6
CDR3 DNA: TGTGCCAGCACCGAAGCCGGGACAGCGGAACCCCTCCACTTT
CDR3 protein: CASTEAGTAEPLHF

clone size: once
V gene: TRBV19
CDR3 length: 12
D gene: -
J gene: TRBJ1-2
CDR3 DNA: TGTGCCGCTGGGGGGTTTTACTATGGCTACACCTTC
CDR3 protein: CAAGGFYYGYTF

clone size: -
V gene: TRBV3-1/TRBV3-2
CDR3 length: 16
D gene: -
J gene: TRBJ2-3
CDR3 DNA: TGTGCCAGCAGCCAAAGGATTGGGGGGGGCGCAGATACGCAGTATTTT
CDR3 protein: CASSQRIGGGADTQYF

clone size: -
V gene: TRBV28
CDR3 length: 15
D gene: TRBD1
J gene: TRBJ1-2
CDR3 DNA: TGTGCCAGCAGTCCTATGACAGGGCCGGACTATGGCTACACCTTC
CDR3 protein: CASSPMTGPDYGYTF

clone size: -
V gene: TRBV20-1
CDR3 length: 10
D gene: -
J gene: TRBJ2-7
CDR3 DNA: TGCAGTGCTAGCAGCAACGAGCAGTACTTC
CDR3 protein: CSASSNEQYF

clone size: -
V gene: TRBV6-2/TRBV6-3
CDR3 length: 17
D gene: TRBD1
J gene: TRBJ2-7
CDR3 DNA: TGTGCCAGCAGTACCACGAACCCGGGACAGGCTTCCTACGAGCAGTACTTC
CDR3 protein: CASSTTNPGQASYEQYF

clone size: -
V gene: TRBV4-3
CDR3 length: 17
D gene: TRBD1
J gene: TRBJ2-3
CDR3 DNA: TGCGCCAGCAGCCAAGGGTTAGGACAGGGGTTATCAGATACGCAGTATTTT
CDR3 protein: CASSQGLGQGLSDTQYF

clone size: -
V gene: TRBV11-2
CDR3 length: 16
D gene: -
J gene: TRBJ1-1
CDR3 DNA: TGTGCCAGCAGCTCCGGCGGCCGACTCATGAACACTGAAGCTTTCTTT
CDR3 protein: CASSSGGRLMNTEAFF

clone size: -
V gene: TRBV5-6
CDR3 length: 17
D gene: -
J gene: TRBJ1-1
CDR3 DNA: TGTGCCAGCAGCTTGGATGAGATTAATAGTTTAGAGACTGAAGCTTTCTTT
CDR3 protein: CASSLDEINSLETEAFF

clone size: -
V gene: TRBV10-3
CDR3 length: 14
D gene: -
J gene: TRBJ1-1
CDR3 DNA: TGTGCCATCAGGCGACAGGAGGCGAACACTGAAGCTTTCTTT
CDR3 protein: CAIRRQEANTEAFF

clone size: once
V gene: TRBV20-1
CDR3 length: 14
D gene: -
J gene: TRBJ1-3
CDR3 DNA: TGCAGTGCTAGTTGGCAGCGCTCTGGAAACACCATATATTTT
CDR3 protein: CSASWQRSGNTIYF

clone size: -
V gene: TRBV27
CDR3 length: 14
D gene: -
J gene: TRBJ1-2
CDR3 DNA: TGTGCCAGCAGTCCCCCGGGCTCTAACTATGGCTACACCTTC
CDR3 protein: CASSPPGSNYGYTF

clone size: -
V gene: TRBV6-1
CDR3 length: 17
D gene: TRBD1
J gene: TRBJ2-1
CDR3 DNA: TGTGCCAGCAGTGAAGCGTGGGGGACAGGGGTCAACAATGAGCAGTTCTTC
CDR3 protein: CASSEAWGTGVNNEQFF

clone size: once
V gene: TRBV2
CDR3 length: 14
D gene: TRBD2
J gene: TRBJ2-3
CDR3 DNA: TGTGCCAGCACACTAGCGGTTAGCACAGATACGCAGTATTTT
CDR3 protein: CASTLAVSTDTQYF

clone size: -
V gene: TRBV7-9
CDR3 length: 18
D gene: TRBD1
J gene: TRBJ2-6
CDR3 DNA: TGTGCCAGCAGTCGCGGACAGGGGGCTTACTCTGGGGCCAACGTCCTGACTTTC
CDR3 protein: CASSRGQGAYSGANVLTF

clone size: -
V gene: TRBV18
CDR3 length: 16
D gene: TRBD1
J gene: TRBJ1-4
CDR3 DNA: TGTGCCAGCTCACCAAACGGACAGGGATTGAATGAAAAACTGTTTTTT
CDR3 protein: CASSPNGQGLNEKLFF

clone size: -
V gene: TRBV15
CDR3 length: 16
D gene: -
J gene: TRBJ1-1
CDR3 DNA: TGTGCCACCAGCAGAGAACAGGCAGGTTTCGGGACTGAAGCTTTCTTT
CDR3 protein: CATSREQAGFGTEAFF

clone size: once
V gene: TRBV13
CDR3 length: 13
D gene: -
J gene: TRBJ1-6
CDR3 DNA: TGTGCCAGCAGCTTAGGCCTCAATTCACCCCTCCACTTT
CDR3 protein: CASSLGLNSPLHF

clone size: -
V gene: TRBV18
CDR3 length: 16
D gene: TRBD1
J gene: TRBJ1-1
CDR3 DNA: TGTGCCAGCTCACCACAGACCGGGACAGCTAACACTGAAGCTTTCTTT
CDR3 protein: CASSPQTGTANTEAFF

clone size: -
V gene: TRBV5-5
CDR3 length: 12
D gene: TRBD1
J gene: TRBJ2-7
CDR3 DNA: TGTGCCAGCAGATGGACAGGGGGCGAGCAGTACTTC
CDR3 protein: CASRWTGGEQYF

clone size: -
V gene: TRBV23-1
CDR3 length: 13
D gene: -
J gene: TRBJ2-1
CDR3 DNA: TGCGCCAGCACCCCTGAGGCCAAAAATGAGCAGTTCTTC
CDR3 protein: CASTPEAKNEQFF

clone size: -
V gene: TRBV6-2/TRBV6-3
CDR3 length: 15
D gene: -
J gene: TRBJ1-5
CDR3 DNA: TGTGCCAGCAGTTACCCGGGGGGTCCCAATCAGCCCCAGCATTTT
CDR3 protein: CASSYPGGPNQPQHF

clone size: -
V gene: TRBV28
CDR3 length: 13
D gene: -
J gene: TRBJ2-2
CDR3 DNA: TGTGCCAGCAGTCTGAGGCGCAACGGGGAGCTGTTTTTT
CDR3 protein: CASSLRRNGELFF

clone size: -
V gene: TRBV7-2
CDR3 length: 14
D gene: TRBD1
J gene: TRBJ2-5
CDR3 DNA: TGTGCCAGCAGCCCGGACAGGGTAAGAGAGACCCAGTACTTC
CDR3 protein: CASSPDRVRETQYF

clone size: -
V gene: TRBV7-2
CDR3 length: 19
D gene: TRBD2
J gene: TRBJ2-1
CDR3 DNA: TGTGCCAGCAGCTTAGAGATGCGCGGACTAGCGGGGTCGTACAATGAGCAGTTCTTC
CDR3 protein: CASSLEMRGLAGSYNEQFF

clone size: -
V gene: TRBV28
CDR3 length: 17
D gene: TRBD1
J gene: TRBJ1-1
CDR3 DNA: TGTGCCAGCAGTTTAGGGGGGGCAGGGGGCATGAACACTGAAGCTTTCTTT
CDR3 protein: CASSLGGAGGMNTEAFF

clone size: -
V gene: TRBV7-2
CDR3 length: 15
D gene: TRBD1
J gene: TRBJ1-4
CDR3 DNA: TGTGCCAGCAGCTTAGCCGGACAGGGCTATGAAAAACTGTTTTTT
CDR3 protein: CASSLAGQGYEKLFF

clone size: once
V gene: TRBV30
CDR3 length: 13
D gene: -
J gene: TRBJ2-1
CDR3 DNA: TGTGCCGGGAGCGGACCCAACTACAATGAGCAGTTCTTC
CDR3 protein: CAGSGPNYNEQFF

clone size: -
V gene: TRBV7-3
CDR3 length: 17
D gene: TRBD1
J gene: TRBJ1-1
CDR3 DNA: TGTGCCAGCAGCTCCGGGACAGGGGGTAATTGGGCCACTGAAGCTTTCTTT
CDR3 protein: CASSSGTGGNWATEAFF

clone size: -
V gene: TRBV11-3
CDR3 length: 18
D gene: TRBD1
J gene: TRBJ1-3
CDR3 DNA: TGTGCCAGCAGCCCGTATCGACCAGGGGGGTTTGCTGGAAACACCATATATTTT
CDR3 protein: CASSPYRPGGFAGNTIYF

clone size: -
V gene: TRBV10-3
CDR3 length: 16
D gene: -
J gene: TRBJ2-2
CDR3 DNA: TGTGCCATCAGCCGAAAGGACCCTCGTGGGTCCGGGGAGCTGTTTTTT
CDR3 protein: CAISRKDPRGSGELFF

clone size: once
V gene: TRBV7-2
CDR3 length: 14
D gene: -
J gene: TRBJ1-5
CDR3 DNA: TGTGCCAGCAGCTTACAGGGCGTGGGTCAGCCCCAGCATTTT
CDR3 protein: CASSLQGVGQPQHF

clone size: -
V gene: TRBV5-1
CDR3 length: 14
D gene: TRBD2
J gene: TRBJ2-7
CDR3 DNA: TGCGCCAGCAGCATAACTAGCGGGGGGCACGAGCAGTACTTC
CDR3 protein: CASSITSGGHEQYF

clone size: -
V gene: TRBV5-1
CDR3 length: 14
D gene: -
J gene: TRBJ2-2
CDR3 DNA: TGCGCCAGCAGCTCGGACGCGAACACCGGGGAGCTGTTTTTT
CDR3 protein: CASSSDANTGELFF

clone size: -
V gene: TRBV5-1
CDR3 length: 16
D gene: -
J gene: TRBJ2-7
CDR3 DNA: TGCGCCAGCAGCCCCACGGTGGGGCCGGCAGGCTACGAGCAGTACTTC
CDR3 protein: CASSPTVGPAGYEQYF

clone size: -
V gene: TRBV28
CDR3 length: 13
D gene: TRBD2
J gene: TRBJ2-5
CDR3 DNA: TGTGCCAGCAGCACACCCGGGACTAGAATGGTGTACTTC
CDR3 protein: CASSTPGTRMVYF

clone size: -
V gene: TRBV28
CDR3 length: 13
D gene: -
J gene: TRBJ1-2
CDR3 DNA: TGTGCCAGCCGCAGCGGGGGTGTTCAGGGCTACACCTTC
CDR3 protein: CASRSGGVQGYTF

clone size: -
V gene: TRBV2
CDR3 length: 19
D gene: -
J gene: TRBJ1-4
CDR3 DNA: TGTGCCAGCAGCCAAAGCCCCTACACGGGGTGGGGGGCTTATGAAAAACTGTTTTTT
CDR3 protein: CASSQSPYTGWGAYEKLFF

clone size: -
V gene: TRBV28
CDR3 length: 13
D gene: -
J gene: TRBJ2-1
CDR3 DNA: TGTGCCAGCGCGACCACAACGGGAAATGAGCAGTTCTTC
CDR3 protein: CASATTTGNEQFF

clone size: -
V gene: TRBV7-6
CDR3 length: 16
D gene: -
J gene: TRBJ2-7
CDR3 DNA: TGTGCCAGCAGCTTAGCAGGGCTTCAATCAAATGGCGAGCAGTACTTC
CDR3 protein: CASSLAGLQSNGEQYF

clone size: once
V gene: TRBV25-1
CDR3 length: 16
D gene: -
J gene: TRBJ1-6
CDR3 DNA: TGTGCCAGCAGTGAAGGGTCCTCTATGCGTAATTCACCCCTCCACTTT
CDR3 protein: CASSEGSSMRNSPLHF

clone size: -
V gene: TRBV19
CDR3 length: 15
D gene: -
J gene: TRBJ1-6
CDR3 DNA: TGTGCCAGTAGTATAACCACCCTCGGGCGTTCACCCCTCCACTTT
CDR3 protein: CASSITTLGRSPLHF

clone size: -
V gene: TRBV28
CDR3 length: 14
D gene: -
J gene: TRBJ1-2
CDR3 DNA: TGTGCCAGCTCCAAGGAGGTCCTAGGCTATGGCTACACCTTC
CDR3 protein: CASSKEVLGYGYTF

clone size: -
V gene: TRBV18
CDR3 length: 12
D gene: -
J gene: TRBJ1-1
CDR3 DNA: TGTGCCAGCTCACGGGGGGGGAGTGAAGCTTTCTTT
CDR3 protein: CASSRGGSEAFF

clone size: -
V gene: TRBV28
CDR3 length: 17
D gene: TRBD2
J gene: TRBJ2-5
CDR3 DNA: TGTGCCAGCAGTTTCGCGACTCGGCGGGGGGAATCAAAGACCCAGTACTTC
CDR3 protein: CASSFATRRGESKTQYF

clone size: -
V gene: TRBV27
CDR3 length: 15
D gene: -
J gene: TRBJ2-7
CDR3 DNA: TGTGCCAGCAGTTCGGCGGGATCAGCTTCCTACGAGCAGTACTTC
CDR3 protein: CASSSAGSASYEQYF

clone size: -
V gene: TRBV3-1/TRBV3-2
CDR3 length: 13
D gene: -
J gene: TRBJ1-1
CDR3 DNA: TGTGCCAGCAGCCAAGGTGGTGGGACTGAAGCTTTCTTT
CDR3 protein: CASSQGGGTEAFF

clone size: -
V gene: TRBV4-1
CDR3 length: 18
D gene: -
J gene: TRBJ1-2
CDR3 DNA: TGCGCCAGCAGCCAAGATTTAAGCAGCAAGACAGCCTACTCTGGCTACACCTTC
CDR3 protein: CASSQDLSSKTAYSGYTF

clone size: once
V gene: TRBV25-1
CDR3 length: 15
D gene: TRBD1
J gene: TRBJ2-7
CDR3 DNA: TGTGCCAGCAGTGGGACAGGGCTGGGGGACTACGAGCAGTACTTC
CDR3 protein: CASSGTGLGDYEQYF

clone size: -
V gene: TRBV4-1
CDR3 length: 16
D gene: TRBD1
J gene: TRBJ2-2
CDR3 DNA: TGCGCCAGCAGCCAAGCCGGGACAGGGGACACCGGGGAGCTGTTTTTT
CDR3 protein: CASSQAGTGDTGELFF

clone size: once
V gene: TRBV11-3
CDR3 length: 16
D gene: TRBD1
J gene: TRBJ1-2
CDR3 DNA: TGTGCCAGCAGTTCCCGCTCCACAGGGGCTAACTATGGCTACACCTTC
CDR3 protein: CASSSRSTGANYGYTF

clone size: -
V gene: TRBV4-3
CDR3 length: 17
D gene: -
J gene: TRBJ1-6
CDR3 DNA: TGCGCCAGCAGCCATTTCCCCCCGGGGGCTGGCGGTTCACCCCTCCACTTT
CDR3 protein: CASSHFPPGAGGSPLHF

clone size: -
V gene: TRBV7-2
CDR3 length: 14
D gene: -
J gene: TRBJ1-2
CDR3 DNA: TGTGCCAGCAGCTTAGTATCGGGGGGAAGTGGCTACACCTTC
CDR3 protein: CASSLVSGGSGYTF